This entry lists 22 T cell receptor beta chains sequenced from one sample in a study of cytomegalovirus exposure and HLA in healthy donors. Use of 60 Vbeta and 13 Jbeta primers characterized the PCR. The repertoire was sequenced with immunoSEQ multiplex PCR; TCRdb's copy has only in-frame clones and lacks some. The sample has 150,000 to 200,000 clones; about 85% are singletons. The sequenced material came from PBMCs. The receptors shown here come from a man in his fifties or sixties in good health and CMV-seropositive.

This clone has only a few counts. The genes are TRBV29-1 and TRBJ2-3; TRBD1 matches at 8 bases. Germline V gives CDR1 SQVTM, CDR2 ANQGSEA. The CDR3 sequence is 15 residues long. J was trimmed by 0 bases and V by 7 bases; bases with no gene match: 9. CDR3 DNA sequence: TGCAGCGCAACTCAGGGGGCACATAGCACAGATACGCAGTATTTT. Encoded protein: CSATQGAHSTDTQYF.

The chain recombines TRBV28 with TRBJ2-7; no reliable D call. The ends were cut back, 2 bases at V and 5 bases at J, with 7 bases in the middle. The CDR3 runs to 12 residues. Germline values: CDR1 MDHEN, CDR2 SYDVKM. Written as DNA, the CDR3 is TGTGCCAGCAGTTTACCCCAGAACGAGCAGTACTTC. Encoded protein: CASSLPQNEQYF.

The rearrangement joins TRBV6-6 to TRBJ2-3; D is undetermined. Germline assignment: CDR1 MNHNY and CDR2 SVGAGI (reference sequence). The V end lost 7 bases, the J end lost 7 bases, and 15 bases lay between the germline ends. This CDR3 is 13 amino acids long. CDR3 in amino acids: CASTLLSENTQYF. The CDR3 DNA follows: TGTGCCAGCACCCTCTTGAGTGAAAATACGCAGTATTTT.

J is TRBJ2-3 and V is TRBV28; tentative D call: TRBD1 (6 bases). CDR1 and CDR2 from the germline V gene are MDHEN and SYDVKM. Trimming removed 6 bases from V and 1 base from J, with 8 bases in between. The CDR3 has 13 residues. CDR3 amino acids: CASRRTGTDTQYF. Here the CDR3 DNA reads TGTGCCAGCAGGAGGACAGGCACAGATACGCAGTATTTT.

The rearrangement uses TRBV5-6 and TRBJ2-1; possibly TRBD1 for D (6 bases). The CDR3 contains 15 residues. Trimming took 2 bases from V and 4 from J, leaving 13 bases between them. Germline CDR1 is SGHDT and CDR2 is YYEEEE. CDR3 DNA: TGTGCCAGCAGCTTAGGGACACGAAGGTACAATGAGCAGTTCTTC. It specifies CASSLGTRRYNEQFF.

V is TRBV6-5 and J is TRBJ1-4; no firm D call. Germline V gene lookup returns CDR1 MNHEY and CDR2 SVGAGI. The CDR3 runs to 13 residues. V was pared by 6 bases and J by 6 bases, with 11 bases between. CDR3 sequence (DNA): TGTGCCAGCAGGCTGAGGGTGGATGAAAAACTGTTTTTT. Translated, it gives CASRLRVDEKLFF.

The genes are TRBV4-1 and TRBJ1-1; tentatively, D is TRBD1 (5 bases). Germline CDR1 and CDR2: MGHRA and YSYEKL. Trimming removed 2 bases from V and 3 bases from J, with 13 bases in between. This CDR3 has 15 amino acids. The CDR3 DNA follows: TGCGCCAGCAGCCAAAGGTATCAGGGTCACACTGAAGCTTTCTTT. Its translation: CASSQRYQGHTEAFF.

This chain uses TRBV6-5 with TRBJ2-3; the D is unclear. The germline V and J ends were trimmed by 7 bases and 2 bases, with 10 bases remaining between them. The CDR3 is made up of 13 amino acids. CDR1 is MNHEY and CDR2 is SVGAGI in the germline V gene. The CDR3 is CASTRDNTDTQYF. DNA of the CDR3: TGTGCCAGCACTAGAGATAACACAGATACGCAGTATTTT.

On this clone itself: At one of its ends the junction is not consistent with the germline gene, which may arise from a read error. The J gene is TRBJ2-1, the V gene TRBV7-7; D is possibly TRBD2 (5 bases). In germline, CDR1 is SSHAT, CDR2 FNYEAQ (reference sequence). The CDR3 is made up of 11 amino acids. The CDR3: CASTSGGEQFF. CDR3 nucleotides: TGTGCTAGCACCTCCGGAGGTGAGCAGTTCTTC.

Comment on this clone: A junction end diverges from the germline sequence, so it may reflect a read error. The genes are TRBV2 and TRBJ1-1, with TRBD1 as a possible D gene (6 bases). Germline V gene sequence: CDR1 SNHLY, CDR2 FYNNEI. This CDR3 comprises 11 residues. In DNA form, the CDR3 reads TGTGCCAGCAGTGGGGACACTGAAGCCTTCTTT. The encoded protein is CASSGDTEAFF.

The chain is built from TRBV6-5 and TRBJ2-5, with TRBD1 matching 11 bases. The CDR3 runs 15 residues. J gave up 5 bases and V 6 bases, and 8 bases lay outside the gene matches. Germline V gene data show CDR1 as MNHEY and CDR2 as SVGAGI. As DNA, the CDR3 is TGTGCCAGCAGCTCCGGGACAGGGGGTTGGGAGACCCAGTACTTC. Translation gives CASSSGTGGWETQYF.

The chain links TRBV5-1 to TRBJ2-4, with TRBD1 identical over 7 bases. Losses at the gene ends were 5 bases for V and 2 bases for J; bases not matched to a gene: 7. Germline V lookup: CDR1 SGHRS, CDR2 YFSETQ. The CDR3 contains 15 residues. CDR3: CASSIIQGSKNIQYF. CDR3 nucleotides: TGCGCCAGCAGTATTATACAGGGGTCCAAAAACATTCAGTACTTC.

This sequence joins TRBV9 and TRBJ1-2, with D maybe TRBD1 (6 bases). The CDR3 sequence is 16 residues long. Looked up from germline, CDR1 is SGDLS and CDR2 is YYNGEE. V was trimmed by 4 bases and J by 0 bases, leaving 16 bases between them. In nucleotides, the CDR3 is TGTGCCAGCAGCCTTTCGCCGACAGGTTCTAACTATGGCTACACCTTC. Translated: CASSLSPTGSNYGYTF. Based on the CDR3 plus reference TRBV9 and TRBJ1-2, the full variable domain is DSGVTQTPKHLITATGQRVTLRCSPRSGDLSVYWYQQSLDQGLQFLIQYYNGEERAKGNILERFSAQQFPDLHSELNLSSLELGDSALYFCASSLSPTGSNYGYTFGSGTRLTVV.

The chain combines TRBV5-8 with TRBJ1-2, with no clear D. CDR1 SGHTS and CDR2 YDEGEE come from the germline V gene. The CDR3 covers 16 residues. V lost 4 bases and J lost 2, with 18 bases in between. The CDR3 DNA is TGTGCCAGCAGCCTGACTGTGGATTTCGTAAACTATGGCTACACCTTC. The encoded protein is CASSLTVDFVNYGYTF.

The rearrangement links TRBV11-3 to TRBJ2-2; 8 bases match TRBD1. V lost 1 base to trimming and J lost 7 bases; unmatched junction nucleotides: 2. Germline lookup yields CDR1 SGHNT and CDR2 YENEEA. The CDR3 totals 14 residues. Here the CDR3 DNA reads TGTGCCAGCAGCTTAGGGACAGGGTTCGGGGAGCTGTTTTTT. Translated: CASSLGTGFGELFF.

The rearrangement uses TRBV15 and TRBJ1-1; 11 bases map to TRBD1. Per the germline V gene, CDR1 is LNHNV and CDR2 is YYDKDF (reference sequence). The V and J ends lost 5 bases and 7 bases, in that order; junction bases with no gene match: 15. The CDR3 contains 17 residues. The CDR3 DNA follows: TGTGCCACCAGCGGAGGAATGTCGGACAGGGGGCTGGGTGAAGCTTTCTTT. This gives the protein CATSGGMSDRGLGEAFF.

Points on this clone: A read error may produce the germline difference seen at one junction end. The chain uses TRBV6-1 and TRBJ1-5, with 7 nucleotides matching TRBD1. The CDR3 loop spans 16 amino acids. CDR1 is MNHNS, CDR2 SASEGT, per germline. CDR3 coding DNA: TGTGCCAGCAGAGAAGACAGGGTGGGTAGCAATCAGCCCCAGCATTTT. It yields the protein CASREDRVGSNQPQHF.

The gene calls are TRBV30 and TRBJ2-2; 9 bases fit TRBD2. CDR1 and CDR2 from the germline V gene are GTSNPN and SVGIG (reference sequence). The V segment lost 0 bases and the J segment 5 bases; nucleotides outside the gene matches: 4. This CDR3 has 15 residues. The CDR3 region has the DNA TGTGCCTGGAGTGTGATTAGCGGGAGAACCGGGGAGCTGTTTTTT. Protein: CAWSVISGRTGELFF. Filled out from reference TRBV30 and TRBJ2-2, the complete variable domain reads SQTIHQWPATLVQPVGSPLSLECTVEGTSNPNLYWYRQAAGRGLQLLFYSVGIGQISSEVPQNLSASRPQDRQFILSSKKLLLSDSGFYLCAWSVISGRTGELFFGEGSRLTVL.

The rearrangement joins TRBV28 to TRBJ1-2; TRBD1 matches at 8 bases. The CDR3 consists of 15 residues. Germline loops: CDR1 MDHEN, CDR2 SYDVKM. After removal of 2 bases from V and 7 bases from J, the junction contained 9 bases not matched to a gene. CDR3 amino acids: CASSLMGRGRGGYTF. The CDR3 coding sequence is TGTGCCAGCAGTTTAATGGGCAGGGGGCGAGGTGGCTACACCTTC.

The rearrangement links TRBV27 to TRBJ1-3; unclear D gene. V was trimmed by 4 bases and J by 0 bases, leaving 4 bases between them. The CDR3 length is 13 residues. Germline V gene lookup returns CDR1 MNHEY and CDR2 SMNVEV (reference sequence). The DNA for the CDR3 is TGTGCCAGCAGTTCCTTCTCTGGAAACACCATATATTTT. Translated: CASSSFSGNTIYF.

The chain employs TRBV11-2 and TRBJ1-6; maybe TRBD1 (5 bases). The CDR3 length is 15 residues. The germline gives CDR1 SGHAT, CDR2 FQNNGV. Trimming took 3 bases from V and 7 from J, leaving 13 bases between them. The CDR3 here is CASSFGHWSNSPLHF. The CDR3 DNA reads TGTGCCAGCAGCTTCGGACATTGGAGCAATTCACCCCTCCACTTT.

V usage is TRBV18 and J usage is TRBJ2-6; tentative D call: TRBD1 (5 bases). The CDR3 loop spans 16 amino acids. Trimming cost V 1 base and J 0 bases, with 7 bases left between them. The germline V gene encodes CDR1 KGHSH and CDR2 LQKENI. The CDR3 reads CASSPRQSSGANVLTF. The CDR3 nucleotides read TGTGCCAGCTCACCACGACAGTCCTCTGGGGCCAACGTCCTGACTTTC.